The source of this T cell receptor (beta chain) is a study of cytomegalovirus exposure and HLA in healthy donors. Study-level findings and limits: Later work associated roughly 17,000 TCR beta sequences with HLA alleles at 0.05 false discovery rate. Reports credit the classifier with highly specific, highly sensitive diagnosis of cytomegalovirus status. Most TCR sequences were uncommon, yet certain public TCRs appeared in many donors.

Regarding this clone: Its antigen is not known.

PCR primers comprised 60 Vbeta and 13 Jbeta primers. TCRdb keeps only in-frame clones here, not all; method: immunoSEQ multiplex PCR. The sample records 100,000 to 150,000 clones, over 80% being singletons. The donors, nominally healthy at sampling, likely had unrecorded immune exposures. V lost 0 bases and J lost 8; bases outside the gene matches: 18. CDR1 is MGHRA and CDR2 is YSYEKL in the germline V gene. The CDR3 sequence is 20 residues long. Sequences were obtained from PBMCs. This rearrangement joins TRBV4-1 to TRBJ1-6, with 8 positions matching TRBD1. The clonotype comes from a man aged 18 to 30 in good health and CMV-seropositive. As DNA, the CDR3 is TGCGCCAGCAGCCAAGAAGGTGGGACAGGAAGGTTTATGGGGGATTCACCCCTCCACTTT. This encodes CASSQEGGTGRFMGDSPLHF.